These 6 T cell receptor beta chains were all obtained from the same sample, sequenced in a study of OX40 agonist ivuxolimab in advanced cancers. Clones were sequenced by immunoSEQ multiplex PCR, and TCRdb holds only the in-frame ones, with some missing. Among some 39,000 clones listed, more than 70% were seen once. Source: CD4+ or CD8+ T cells sorted from blood, taken in a trial of the OX40 agonist ivuxolimab. The source is an adult with an advanced solid tumor such as melanoma, head and neck, liver or kidney cancer.

CDR3 nucleotide sequence: TGTGCCAGCTCACCACAGGGCCTCGGACCCTACGAGCAGTACTTC. It codes for CASSPQGLGPYEQYF. The chain couples TRBV18 to TRBJ2-7; D is unresolved. The CDR3 totals 15 residues. Germline V gene lookup returns CDR1 KGHSH and CDR2 LQKENI. The ends were cut back, 1 base at V and 2 bases at J, with 12 bases in the middle.

This rearrangement joins TRBV4-1 to TRBJ2-3; 9 bases line up with TRBD1. Germline loops: CDR1 MGHRA, CDR2 YSYEKL. V shed 3 bases and J 3 bases; nucleotides not matched to a gene: 7. This CDR3 contains 16 residues. CDR3 sequence reads: CASSHWDREGTDTQYF. The CDR3 DNA is TGCGCCAGCAGCCACTGGGACAGGGAGGGTACAGATACGCAGTATTTT.

The genes are TRBV19 and TRBJ2-4; D is unresolved. CDR1 is LNHDA and CDR2 is SQIVND in the germline V gene (reference sequence). V was cut by 3 bases and J by 2 bases, with 11 bases left in between. The CDR3 loop spans 15 amino acids. The CDR3 region has the DNA TGTGCCAGTAGTATTATTTCCGGACCCAAAAACATTCAGTACTTC. Its translation is CASSIISGPKNIQYF.

V gene TRBV18 combines with J gene TRBJ1-3; no clear D. The germline gives CDR1 KGHSH, CDR2 LQKENI. This CDR3 has 15 residues. V was trimmed by 2 bases and J by 1 base, leaving 9 bases between them. CDR3 amino acids: CASSPSVQSGNTIYF. CDR3 bases: TGTGCCAGCTCACCATCGGTACAGTCTGGAAACACCATATATTTT.

The chain recombines TRBV7-3 with TRBJ1-3, with D maybe TRBD1 (6 bases). From germline, CDR1 is SGHTA and CDR2 FQGTGA. Trimming took off 4 bases at V and 4 bases at J, with 14 bases between the two ends. CDR3 length: 15 amino acids. CDR3 nucleotides: TGTGCCAGCAGCTCCCGGGGGGCCTCAGGAAACACCATATATTTT. As protein: CASSSRGASGNTIYF.

This chain joins TRBV5-1 and TRBJ2-2; a possible D gene is TRBD1 (6 bases). The CDR3 is 13 amino acids. The germline V gene encodes CDR1 SGHRS and CDR2 YFSETQ. V lost 3 bases and J lost 8, with 11 bases in between. CDR3 coding DNA: TGCGCCAGCAGCTCACAGGGCCAAGGGGAGCTGTTTTTT. It yields the protein CASSSQGQGELFF.